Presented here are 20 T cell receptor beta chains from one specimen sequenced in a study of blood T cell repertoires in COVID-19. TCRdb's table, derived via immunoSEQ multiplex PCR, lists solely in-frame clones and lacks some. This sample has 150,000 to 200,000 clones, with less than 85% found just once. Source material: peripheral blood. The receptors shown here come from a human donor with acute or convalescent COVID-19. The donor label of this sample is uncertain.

The CDR3 loop is CASFSTGRHTEAFF. In DNA, the CDR3 is TGTGCCAGCTTTAGTACAGGGCGGCACACTGAAGCTTTCTTT. The chain joins TRBV18 to TRBJ1-1; maybe TRBD1 (6 bases). This CDR3 is built from 14 residues. V lost 7 bases and J 3 bases, leaving 15 bases between the germline ends. The germline V gene encodes CDR1 KGHSH and CDR2 LQKENI.

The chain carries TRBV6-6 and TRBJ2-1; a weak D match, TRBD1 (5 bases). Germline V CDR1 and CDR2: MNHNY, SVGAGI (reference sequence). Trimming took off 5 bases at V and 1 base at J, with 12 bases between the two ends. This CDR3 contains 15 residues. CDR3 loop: CASSGRVKSYNEQFF. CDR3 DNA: TGTGCCAGCAGTGGCAGGGTTAAATCCTACAATGAGCAGTTCTTC.

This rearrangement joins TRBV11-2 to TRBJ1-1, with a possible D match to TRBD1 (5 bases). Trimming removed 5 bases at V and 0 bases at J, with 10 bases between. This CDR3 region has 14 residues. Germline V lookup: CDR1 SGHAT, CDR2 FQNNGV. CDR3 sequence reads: CASSRGHLNTEAFF. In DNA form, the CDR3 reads TGTGCCAGCAGCCGCGGACACCTGAACACTGAAGCTTTCTTT.

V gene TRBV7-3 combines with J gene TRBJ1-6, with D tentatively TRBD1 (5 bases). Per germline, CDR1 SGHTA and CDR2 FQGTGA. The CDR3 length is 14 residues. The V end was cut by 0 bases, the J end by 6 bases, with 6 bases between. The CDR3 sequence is CASSLTGVNSPLHF. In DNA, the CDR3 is TGTGCCAGCAGCTTAACAGGGGTTAATTCACCCCTCCACTTT.

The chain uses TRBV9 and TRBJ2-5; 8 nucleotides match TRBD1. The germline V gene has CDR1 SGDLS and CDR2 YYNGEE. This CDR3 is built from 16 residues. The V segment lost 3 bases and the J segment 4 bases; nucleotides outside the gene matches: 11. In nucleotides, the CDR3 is TGTGCCAGCAGCGGAGACAGGGGCCCTAGGGTAGAGACCCAGTACTTC. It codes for CASSGDRGPRVETQYF. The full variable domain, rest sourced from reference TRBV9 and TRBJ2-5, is DSGVTQTPKHLITATGQRVTLRCSPRSGDLSVYWYQQSLDQGLQFLIQYYNGEERAKGNILERFSAQQFPDLHSELNLSSLELGDSALYFCASSGDRGPRVETQYFGPGTRLLVL.

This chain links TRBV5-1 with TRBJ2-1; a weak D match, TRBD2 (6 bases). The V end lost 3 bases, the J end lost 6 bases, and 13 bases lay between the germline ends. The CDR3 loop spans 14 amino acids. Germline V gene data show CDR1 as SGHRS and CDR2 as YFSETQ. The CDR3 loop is CASSSLGGGNEQFF. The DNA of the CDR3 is TGCGCCAGCAGCTCCCTGGGGGGTGGCAATGAGCAGTTCTTC.

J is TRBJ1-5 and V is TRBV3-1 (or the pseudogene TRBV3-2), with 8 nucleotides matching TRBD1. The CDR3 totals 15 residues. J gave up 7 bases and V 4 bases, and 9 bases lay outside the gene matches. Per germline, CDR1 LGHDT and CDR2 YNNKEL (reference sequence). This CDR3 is CASSLRTGINQPQHF. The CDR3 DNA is TGTGCCAGCAGCCTACGGACAGGGATCAACCAGCCCCAGCATTTT.

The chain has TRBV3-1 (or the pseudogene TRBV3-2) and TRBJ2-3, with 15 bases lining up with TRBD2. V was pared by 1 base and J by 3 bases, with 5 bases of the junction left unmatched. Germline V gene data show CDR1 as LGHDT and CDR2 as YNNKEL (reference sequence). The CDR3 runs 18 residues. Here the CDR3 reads CASSQGTSGGAGTDTQYF. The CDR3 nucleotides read TGTGCCAGCAGCCAAGGGACTAGCGGGGGGGCAGGGACAGATACGCAGTATTTT.

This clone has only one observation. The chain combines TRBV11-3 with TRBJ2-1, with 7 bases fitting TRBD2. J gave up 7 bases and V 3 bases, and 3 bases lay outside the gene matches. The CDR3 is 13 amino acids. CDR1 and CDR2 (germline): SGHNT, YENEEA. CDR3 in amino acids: CASSFGLVNEQFF. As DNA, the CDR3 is TGTGCCAGCAGCTTCGGACTAGTGAATGAGCAGTTCTTC.

CDR3 sequence (DNA): TGTGCCTGGAGAAGGGGGGGGGCCTATGGCTACACCTTC. It yields the protein CAWRRGGAYGYTF. The chain recombines TRBV30 with TRBJ1-2, with D perhaps TRBD1 (6 bases). The length of the CDR3 is 13 residues. Trimming cost V 3 bases and J 4 bases, with 12 bases left between them. Germline lookup yields CDR1 GTSNPN and CDR2 SVGIG (reference sequence).

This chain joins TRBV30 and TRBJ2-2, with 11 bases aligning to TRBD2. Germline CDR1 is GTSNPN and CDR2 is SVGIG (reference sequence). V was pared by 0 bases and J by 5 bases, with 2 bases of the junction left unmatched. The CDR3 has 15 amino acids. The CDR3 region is CAWSVASGGTGELFF. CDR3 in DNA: TGTGCCTGGAGTGTTGCTAGCGGGGGGACCGGGGAGCTGTTTTTT.

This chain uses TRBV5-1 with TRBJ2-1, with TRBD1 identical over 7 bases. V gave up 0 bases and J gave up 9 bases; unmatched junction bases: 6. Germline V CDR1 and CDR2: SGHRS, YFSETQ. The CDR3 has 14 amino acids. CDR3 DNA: TGCGCCAGCAGCTTGGGAACAGGGGTCGGTGAGCAGTTCTTC. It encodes CASSLGTGVGEQFF. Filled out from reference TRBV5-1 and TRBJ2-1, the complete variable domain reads KAGVTQTPRYLIKTRGQQVTLSCSPISGHRSVSWYQQTPGQGLQFLFEYFSETQRNKGNFPGRFSGRQFSNSRSEMNVSTLELGDSALYLCASSLGTGVGEQFFGPGTRLTVL.

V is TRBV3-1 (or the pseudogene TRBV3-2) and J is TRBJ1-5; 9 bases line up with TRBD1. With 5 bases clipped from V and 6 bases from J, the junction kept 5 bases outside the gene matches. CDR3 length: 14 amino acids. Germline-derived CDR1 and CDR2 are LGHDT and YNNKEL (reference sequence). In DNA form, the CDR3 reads TGTGCCAGCAGCTCTGGACAGGGGACTCAGCCCCAGCATTTT. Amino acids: CASSSGQGTQPQHF.

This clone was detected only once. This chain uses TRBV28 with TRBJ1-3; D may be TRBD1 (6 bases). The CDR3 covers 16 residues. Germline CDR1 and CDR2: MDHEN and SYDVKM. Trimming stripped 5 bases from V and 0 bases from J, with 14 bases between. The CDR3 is CASSRTHRASGNTIYF. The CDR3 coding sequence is TGTGCCAGCAGTCGAACCCACAGGGCCTCTGGAAACACCATATATTTT.

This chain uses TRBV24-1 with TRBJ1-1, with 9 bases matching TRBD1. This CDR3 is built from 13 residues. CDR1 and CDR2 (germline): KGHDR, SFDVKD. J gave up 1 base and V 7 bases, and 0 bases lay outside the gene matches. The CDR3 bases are TGTGCCACCAGGACAGGGGGGAACACTGAAGCTTTCTTT. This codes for CATRTGGNTEAFF.

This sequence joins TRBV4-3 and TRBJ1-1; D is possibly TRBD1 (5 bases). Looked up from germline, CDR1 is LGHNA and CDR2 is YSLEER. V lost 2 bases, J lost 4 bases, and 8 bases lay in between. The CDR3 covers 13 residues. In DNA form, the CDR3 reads TGCGCCAGCAGCCAAAGGCAGGGCACTGAAGCTTTCTTT. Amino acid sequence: CASSQRQGTEAFF.

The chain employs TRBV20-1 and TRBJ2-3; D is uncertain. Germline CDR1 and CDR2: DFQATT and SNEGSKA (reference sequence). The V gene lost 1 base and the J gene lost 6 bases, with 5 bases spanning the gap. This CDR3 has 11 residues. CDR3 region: CSARVRDTQYF. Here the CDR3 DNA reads TGCAGTGCTAGAGTACGGGATACGCAGTATTTT.

The DNA of the CDR3 is TGTGCCAGCAGCTGGTCGAACAGGGGGGTGGCCGAGCAGTACTTC. Amino acids: CASSWSNRGVAEQYF. The rearrangement links TRBV5-5 to TRBJ2-7, with 8 bases aligning to TRBD1. This CDR3 has 15 residues. Per germline, CDR1 SGHKS and CDR2 YYEKEE (reference sequence). J gave up 6 bases and V 3 bases, and 11 bases lay outside the gene matches.

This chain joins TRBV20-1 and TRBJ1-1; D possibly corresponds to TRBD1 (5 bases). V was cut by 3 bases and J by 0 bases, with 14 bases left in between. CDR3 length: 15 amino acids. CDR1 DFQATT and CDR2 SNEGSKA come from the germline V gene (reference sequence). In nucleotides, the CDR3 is TGCAGTGCTAGTATCGACAGCCTAATGAACACTGAAGCTTTCTTT. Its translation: CSASIDSLMNTEAFF.

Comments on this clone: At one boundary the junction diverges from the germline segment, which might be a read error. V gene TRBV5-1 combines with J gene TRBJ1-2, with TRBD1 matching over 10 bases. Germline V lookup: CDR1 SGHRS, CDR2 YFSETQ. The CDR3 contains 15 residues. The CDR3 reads CASSLGVPGQGHFAF. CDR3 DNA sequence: TGCGCCAGCAGCTTGGGGGTCCCGGGACAGGGGCATTTTGCCTTC.